Presented here are 13 T cell receptor beta chains from one specimen sequenced in a study of T cells after yellow fever vaccination. TCRdb re-derived calls from the 5' RACE reads in MiXCR, one entry per CDR3 protein. The sample carries approximately 260,000 distinct CDR3 sequences, around 13% recorded once. Specimen: CD4+ T cells sorted from PBMCs, collected 45 days after the yellow fever booster vaccination. These receptors all stem from a man under 40 who received the YFV17D yellow fever vaccine.

This clonotype showed up just a few times. The chain joins TRBV30 to TRBJ2-1; 9 bases match TRBD2. Germline V gene sequence: CDR1 GTSNPN, CDR2 SVGIG (reference sequence). The V gene end was trimmed by 5 bases and the J gene end by 9 bases; junction bases not matched to a gene: 5. This CDR3 contains 12 residues. DNA of the CDR3: TGTGCCTGGTCTAGCGGGAACGGTGAGCAGTTCTTC. It is translated as CAWSSGNGEQFF.

The chain combines TRBV20-1 with TRBJ2-7; perhaps D is TRBD1 or TRBD2 (6 bases each). This CDR3 spans 15 amino acids. V was trimmed by 0 bases and J by 5 bases, leaving 17 bases between them. From germline, CDR1 is DFQATT and CDR2 SNEGSKA (reference sequence). In nucleotides, the CDR3 is TGCAGTGCTAGAGAGGCCCGCACAGGGACTCACGAGCAGTACTTC. It specifies CSAREARTGTHEQYF.

The rearrangement joins TRBV10-3 to TRBJ2-1; 9 nucleotides line up with TRBD2. The CDR3 is made up of 14 amino acids. Trimming at V came to 4 bases and at J to 7 bases, leaving 5 bases not matched to a gene. Germline V gives CDR1 ENHRY, CDR2 SYGVKD. CDR3 in amino acids: CAISGRGRGNEQFF. The CDR3 DNA follows: TGTGCCATCAGTGGTCGCGGGAGGGGAAATGAGCAGTTCTTC.

This clonotype occurred a few times. The CDR3 region is CSYCGDTNSYSTDTQYF. The CDR3 coding sequence is TGCAGCTACTGTGGGGACACAAACTCTTATAGCACAGATACGCAGTATTTT. The chain joins TRBV29-1 to TRBJ2-3, with D possibly TRBD1 on 6 matching bases. Between the trimmed V and J ends, which lost 8 bases and 0 bases, there was a span of 24 bases. CDR1 is SQVTM, CDR2 ANQGSEA, per germline. This CDR3 is 17 amino acids long.

This clonotype showed up just once. This chain uses TRBV9 with TRBJ2-4, with D uncertain. The CDR3 has 15 amino acids. The germline V and J ends were trimmed by 0 bases and 1 base, with 8 bases remaining between them. Germline CDR1 reads SGDLS; CDR2 reads YYNGEE. The CDR3 nucleotides are TGTGCCAGCAGCGTAGGGGATTGGGCCAAAAACATTCAGTACTTC. This sequence encodes CASSVGDWAKNIQYF. Full variable domain (remainder filled in from reference TRBV9 and TRBJ2-4): DSGVTQTPKHLITATGQRVTLRCSPRSGDLSVYWYQQSLDQGLQFLIQYYNGEERAKGNILERFSAQQFPDLHSELNLSSLELGDSALYFCASSVGDWAKNIQYFGAGTRLSVL.

This clonotype was seen a handful of times. The chain carries TRBV18 and TRBJ2-1; 15 nucleotides align to TRBD2. Unmatched junction bases numbered 0, after V lost 1 base and J lost 2 bases. There are 17 residues in the CDR3. CDR1 is KGHSH, CDR2 LQKENI, per germline. The CDR3 sequence: CASSPRTSGRAYNEQFF. CDR3 in DNA: TGTGCCAGCTCACCACGGACTAGCGGGAGGGCCTACAATGAGCAGTTCTTC.

The rearrangement uses TRBV12-3 or TRBV12-4 and TRBJ2-5; no clear D. Deletions cut 10 bases from V and 4 bases from J, with 16 bases between. This CDR3 has 13 residues. In DNA form, the CDR3 reads TGTGCCACCCGAGTGACACCGAGAGAGACCCAGTACTTC. Its translation is CATRVTPRETQYF.

This clonotype was seen a few times. The chain employs TRBV7-9 and TRBJ2-5; no firm D call. The V gene's germline CDR1 is SEHNR and CDR2 FQNEAQ (reference sequence). V dropped 4 bases and J dropped 5 bases, with 11 bases sitting between them. The CDR3 totals 13 residues. Here the CDR3 DNA reads TGTGCCAGCAGCTCCCCACAGATGGAGACCCAGTACTTC. The encoded protein is CASSSPQMETQYF.

This clonotype was observed at least ten times. The gene calls are TRBV12-3 or TRBV12-4 and TRBJ2-7; TRBD1 is a possible D gene (6 bases). The CDR3 sequence is 13 residues long. Trimming left V 6 bases short and J 4 bases short, with 13 bases between. The CDR3 is CASRGKQGYEQYF. The CDR3 coding sequence is TGTGCCAGCAGGGGGAAGCAGGGGTACGAGCAGTACTTC.

The chain is built from TRBV6-5 and TRBJ2-6, with a tentative D call TRBD2 (5 bases). CDR1 is MNHEY and CDR2 is SVGAGI in the germline V gene. V gave up 8 bases and J gave up 0 bases, with 14 bases separating them. The CDR3 is 16 residues long. The chain's CDR3 is CASVGPAGSGANVLTF. In DNA form, the CDR3 reads TGTGCCAGCGTTGGGCCTGCGGGCTCTGGGGCCAACGTCCTGACTTTC.

The chain has TRBV6-2 or TRBV6-3 and TRBJ1-5; 7 nucleotides line up with TRBD1. Germline V gene lookup returns CDR1 MNHEY and CDR2 SVGEGT. The CDR3 spans 15 residues. V shed 6 bases, J shed 4 bases, and the junction held 9 bases outside the gene matches. CDR3 nucleotide sequence: TGTGCCAGCAGCTTGACAGGGACTAATAATCAGCCCCAGCATTTT. This encodes CASSLTGTNNQPQHF.

The chain employs TRBV20-1 and TRBJ2-7; 9 nucleotides match TRBD1. The CDR3 has 16 amino acids. The germline V gene has CDR1 DFQATT and CDR2 SNEGSKA (reference sequence). After removal of 3 bases from V and 4 bases from J, the junction contained 13 bases not matched to a gene. The CDR3 loop is CSASPARDRERYEQYF. CDR3 bases: TGCAGTGCTAGTCCCGCCCGGGACAGGGAACGATACGAGCAGTACTTC.

At least ten counts were recorded for this clonotype. V gene TRBV5-1 combines with J gene TRBJ2-7; a weak D match, TRBD1 (6 bases). Per germline, CDR1 SGHRS and CDR2 YFSETQ. The length of the CDR3 is 13 residues. Trimming shortened V by 4 bases and J by 3 bases, and 11 bases separated the two germline ends. CDR3 sequence: CASSADSRYEQYF. The CDR3 DNA sequence: TGCGCCAGCAGCGCGGACAGTCGCTACGAGCAGTACTTC.